These 20 T cell receptor beta chains originate from one sample sequenced in a study of CXCR3-negative and CXCR3-positive naive CD8 T cells. Study-wide findings and caveats: Researchers report that CXCR3-positive naive cells carry more hydrophobic TRB CDR3s than CXCR3-negative naive cells.

The antigens these receptors bind are not known. cDNA libraries for TRB were generated by 5' RACE incorporating UMI labels. TCRdb reprocessed the 5' RACE reads and keeps a single row for each CDR3 protein, giving no DNA. The sample's table shows tens of thousands of distinct CDR3 sequences. The sample comprised naive CXCR3+ CD8+ T cells from blood. Documented subset: CD45RO-CCR7+CD27+CD95- naive CD8+ T cells expressing CXCR3 (TNR3+). These receptors originate from a human donor in good health. Some clones in this sample may be carry-over from other donors' samples.

The chain employs TRBV5-5 and TRBJ1-5; checking the TCRdb D call of TRBD1 is not possible without DNA. The germline V gene encodes CDR1 SGHKS and CDR2 YYEKEE (reference sequence). There are 15 residues in the CDR3. CDR3 in amino acids: CASSHRAVPNQPQHF.

The chain has TRBV29-1 and TRBJ1-2; TCRdb indicates TRBD1, and absent DNA this call remains unverified. Germline assignment: CDR1 SQVTM and CDR2 ANQGSEA. This CDR3 is built from 13 residues. CDR3 sequence reads: CSVPWGGTYGYTF.

The chain combines TRBV5-1 with TRBJ1-1. This CDR3 comprises 14 residues. Germline loops: CDR1 SGHRS, CDR2 YFSETQ. CDR3 sequence: CASSLDAFTTEASF. Full variable domain (outside the CDR3, taken from reference TRBV5-1 and TRBJ1-1): KAGVTQTPRYLIKTRGQQVTLSCSPISGHRSVSWYQQTPGQGLQFLFEYFSETQRNKGNFPGRFSGRQFSNSRSEMNVSTLELGDSALYLCASSLDAFTTEASFGQGTRLTVV.

The chain couples TRBV4-2 to TRBJ2-7; TCRdb's D call of TRBD1 is untestable without DNA. Per the germline V gene, CDR1 is LGHNA and CDR2 is YNFKEQ. CDR3 length: 14 amino acids. Here the CDR3 reads CASSIPDRDHEQYF.

The chain uses TRBV20-1 and TRBJ2-7; TCRdb lists TRBD1, though no DNA is available to test this call. Germline CDR1 reads DFQATT; CDR2 reads SNEGSKA (reference sequence). The CDR3 sequence is 15 residues long. The CDR3 here is CSARRGTGSSYEQYF.

V gene TRBV25-1 combines with J gene TRBJ1-1; no DNA is available, so the TRBD1 call from TCRdb remains unchecked. The CDR3 extends over 16 amino acids. CDR1 and CDR2 (germline): MGHDK, SYGVNS. The CDR3 region is CASSEPGGERNTEAFF.

V gene TRBV19 combines with J gene TRBJ2-3; with no DNA, the TCRdb D assignment of TRBD2 cannot be verified. Germline lookup yields CDR1 LNHDA and CDR2 SQIVND (reference sequence). The CDR3 length is 16 residues. This CDR3 is CASHGVAGSSTDTQYF.

This chain connects TRBV7-9 to TRBJ2-5. This CDR3 has 14 amino acids. Germline V gene data show CDR1 as SEHNR and CDR2 as FQNEAQ (reference sequence). CDR3 region: CASSLVPQWETQYF.

V and J are TRBV12-3 or TRBV12-4 and TRBJ1-1; TCRdb's assignment of TRBD1 cannot be checked, as there is no DNA. This CDR3 region has 14 residues. CDR3 sequence reads: CASSLTQGVQSAFF.

The J gene is TRBJ1-2, the V gene TRBV1. TRBV1 is an annotated pseudogene. CDR3 length: 13 residues. The CDR3: CTSSQTDNYGYTF.

The chain links TRBV7-6 to TRBJ2-1; the D gene TCRdb calls, TRBD1, cannot be checked with no DNA. The CDR3 sequence is 18 residues long. Germline V gives CDR1 SGHVS, CDR2 FNYEAQ. The CDR3 spells CASSLSQSREVNYNEQFF.

The chain carries TRBV29-1 and TRBJ1-1; the D call of TRBD1 rests on TCRdb alone, since no DNA is present to check it. Germline V gene lookup returns CDR1 SQVTM and CDR2 ANQGSEA. This CDR3 comprises 12 residues. The CDR3 here is CSVVPDRAEAFF.

CDR3: CSVVKIGTSGYTF. The gene calls are TRBV29-1 and TRBJ1-2. CDR3 length: 13 residues. Germline CDR1 and CDR2: SQVTM and ANQGSEA.

V gene TRBV29-1 combines with J gene TRBJ2-1. Germline V CDR1 and CDR2: SQVTM, ANQGSEA. The CDR3 is 11 amino acids. CDR3 in amino acids: CSVEQPIEQFF.

CDR3 protein: CASSPTDGYEQYF. The V gene is TRBV18, the J gene TRBJ2-7. Germline V gene data show CDR1 as KGHSH and CDR2 as LQKENI. The CDR3 sequence is 13 residues long.

The rearrangement uses TRBV12-3 or TRBV12-4 and TRBJ1-3; lacking DNA, the TRBD1 call made by TCRdb goes unchecked. This CDR3 has 11 amino acids. The CDR3: CASTPRNTIYF.

This clonotype ranks as medium-sized (0.01 to 0.1%) in terms of frequency. The chain links TRBV6-5 to TRBJ1-1; no DNA is available, so the TRBD1 call from TCRdb remains unchecked. CDR1 and CDR2 (germline): MNHEY, SVGAGI. The CDR3 extends over 15 amino acids. CDR3: CASSYSRYSLTEAFF.

The chain joins TRBV20-1 to TRBJ2-1; the D call of TRBD2 rests on TCRdb alone, since no DNA is present to check it. The CDR3 runs to 14 residues. The germline V gene has CDR1 DFQATT and CDR2 SNEGSKA (reference sequence). CDR3 amino acids: CSAQLAGGFNEQFF.

The chain recombines TRBV29-1 with TRBJ1-2; TCRdb reports TRBD1, a call that lacks DNA to check it against. Germline CDR1 is SQVTM and CDR2 is ANQGSEA. This CDR3 is 15 amino acids long. The CDR3 reads CSVEDPDRPNYGYTF. The full variable domain, completed using reference TRBV29-1 and TRBJ1-2, is SAVISQKPSRDICQRGTSLTIQCQVDSQVTMMFWYRQQPGQSLTLIATANQGSEATYESGFVIDKFPISRPNLTFSTLTVSNMSPEDSSIYLCSVEDPDRPNYGYTFGSGTRLTVV.

This sequence joins TRBV3-1 and TRBJ1-1; lacking DNA, the TRBD1 call made by TCRdb goes unchecked. This CDR3 has 13 amino acids. CDR1 is LGHDT and CDR2 is YNNKEL in the germline V gene (reference sequence). CDR3 amino acids: CASSQDMGVGAFF.